The 17 T cell receptor beta chains below all came from one sample that was sequenced in a study of OX40 agonist ivuxolimab in advanced cancers. Only in-frame clones appear in the TCRdb table, and some are missing; sequencing was by immunoSEQ multiplex PCR. The data contain tens of thousands of clones, roughly 80% of them singletons. The sequenced sample was CD4+ or CD8+ T cells sorted from blood, obtained in a trial of the OX40 agonist ivuxolimab. These receptors were taken from an adult with an advanced solid tumor such as melanoma, head and neck, liver or kidney cancer.

The gene calls are TRBV18 and TRBJ2-1; 8 nucleotides align to TRBD2. Germline loops: CDR1 KGHSH, CDR2 LQKENI. The CDR3 extends over 15 amino acids. After removal of 6 bases from V and 6 bases from J, the junction contained 10 bases not matched to a gene. CDR3 sequence: CASSPRGGSSNEQFF. The CDR3 bases are TGTGCCAGCTCCCCCCGGGGGGGAAGCAGCAATGAGCAGTTCTTC.

The chain couples TRBV5-4 to TRBJ2-1; weak D call: TRBD2 (6 bases). CDR3 length: 17 residues. V dropped 2 bases and J dropped 5 bases, with 20 bases sitting between them. Looked up from germline, CDR1 is SGHNT and CDR2 is YYREEE (reference sequence). CDR3 in amino acids: CASSLTSTYWANNEQFF. The CDR3, as DNA: TGTGCCAGCAGCTTAACTAGCACCTATTGGGCAAACAATGAGCAGTTCTTC.

The chain carries TRBV7-2 and TRBJ2-7; the D is unclear. The CDR3 runs 16 residues. V was clipped by 0 bases and J by 3 bases, with 15 bases between them. Germline V lookup: CDR1 SGHTA, CDR2 FQGNSA. CDR3 DNA sequence: TGTGCCAGCAGCTTAGCCTCAGCGTTAGCTGACTACGAGCAGTACTTC. Translating it yields CASSLASALADYEQYF.

V gene TRBV6-6 combines with J gene TRBJ1-2; D perhaps matches TRBD1 (5 bases). V lost 2 bases and J lost 5, with 12 bases in between. The CDR3 runs to 14 residues. From germline, CDR1 is MNHNY and CDR2 SVGAGI (reference sequence). The CDR3 DNA follows: TGTGCCAGCAGTTACGGCGGAGGGACTTATGGCTACACCTTC. Protein: CASSYGGGTYGYTF.

This chain connects TRBV15 to TRBJ1-2; weak D call: TRBD1 (5 bases). CDR1 and CDR2 (germline): LNHNV, YYDKDF (reference sequence). This CDR3 is built from 15 residues. Trimming took 5 bases from V and 5 from J, leaving 18 bases between them. CDR3 in DNA: TGTGCCACCAGCCCGCCTCGGGCGGGGGTTTATGGCTACACCTTC. It yields the protein CATSPPRAGVYGYTF. The full variable domain, its missing parts supplied by reference TRBV15 and TRBJ1-2, is DAMVIQNPRYQVTQFGKPVTLSCSQTLNHNVMYWYQQKSSQAPKLLFHYYDKDFNNEADTPDNFQSRRPNTSFCFLDIRSPGLGDTAMYLCATSPPRAGVYGYTFGSGTRLTVV.

The chain has TRBV11-2 and TRBJ1-2, with D hard to call. V gave up 4 bases and J gave up 0 bases, with 9 bases separating them. Germline values: CDR1 SGHAT, CDR2 FQNNGV. The CDR3 runs to 14 residues. The CDR3 protein is CASSSTSANYGYTF. The DNA of the CDR3 is TGTGCCAGCAGCTCTACCTCAGCTAACTATGGCTACACCTTC.

The chain joins TRBV6-4 to TRBJ2-1; TRBD2 matches at 10 bases. Germline-derived CDR1 and CDR2 are MRHNA and SNTAGT. CDR3 length: 15 residues. V was clipped by 5 bases and J by 2 bases; unmatched bases: 3. CDR3 sequence: CASSPLAGTYNEQFF. The CDR3 DNA reads TGTGCCAGCAGTCCACTAGCGGGGACCTACAATGAGCAGTTCTTC.

CDR3 region: CASSASTDRGQPQHF. The CDR3 coding sequence is TGTGCCAGCAGCGCTTCGACGGACAGGGGTCAGCCCCAGCATTTT. The V call is TRBV7-6, the J call TRBJ1-5; 9 positions agree with TRBD1. The CDR3 extends over 15 amino acids. Germline V CDR1 and CDR2: SGHVS, FNYEAQ. V lost 5 bases, J lost 6 bases, and 8 bases stayed unmatched.

The chain is built from TRBV29-1 and TRBJ1-2; 8 nucleotides agree with TRBD1. CDR1 is SQVTM, CDR2 ANQGSEA, per germline. This CDR3 is 12 amino acids long. V dropped 6 bases and J dropped 7; count of bases not matched to a gene: 7. CDR3 in amino acids: CSVIGQGGGYTF. The CDR3 bases are TGCAGCGTGATTGGACAGGGTGGTGGCTACACCTTC.

This rearrangement joins TRBV7-2 to TRBJ1-1; TRBD1 matches 11 bases. This CDR3 has 14 amino acids. Trimming cost V 10 bases and J 5 bases; bases outside gene matches: 9. Per the germline V gene, CDR1 is SGHTA and CDR2 is FQGNSA. In DNA, the CDR3 is TGTGCCACCACCTGGGGACAGGGGGGGACTGAAGCTTTCTTT. Translated: CATTWGQGGTEAFF.

V gene TRBV10-3 combines with J gene TRBJ1-1, with D possibly being TRBD1 (5 bases). The CDR3 loop spans 12 amino acids. Germline lookup yields CDR1 ENHRY and CDR2 SYGVKD. In nucleotides, the CDR3 is TGTGCGGGGGGGAGGGATAACACTGAAGCTTTCTTT. Protein: CAGGRDNTEAFF.

V usage is TRBV4-3 and J usage is TRBJ2-2; the D gene is possibly TRBD2 (5 bases). Between the trimmed V and J ends, which lost 2 bases and 1 base, there was a span of 8 bases. Germline V gives CDR1 LGHNA, CDR2 YSLEER. This CDR3 has 15 amino acids. The CDR3 is CASSQRAGNTGELFF. Here the CDR3 DNA reads TGCGCCAGCAGCCAAAGGGCGGGGAACACCGGGGAGCTGTTTTTT.

As DNA, the CDR3 is TGTGCCAGCACCTTAGTGGGGGGGGATACGCAGTATTTT. Amino acids: CASTLVGGDTQYF. The V gene is TRBV5-4, the J gene TRBJ2-3; 7 bases match TRBD2. This CDR3 region has 13 residues. Per the germline V gene, CDR1 is SGHNT and CDR2 is YYREEE (reference sequence). Unmatched junction bases numbered 7, after V lost 6 bases and J lost 6 bases.

The V and J genes are TRBV7-2 and TRBJ2-1; D is uncertain. The CDR3 length is 13 residues. Looked up from germline, CDR1 is SGHTA and CDR2 is FQGNSA. V dropped 2 bases and J dropped 7 bases, with 9 bases sitting between them. The CDR3, as DNA: TGTGCCAGCAGCTTATTTGGGGTGAATGAGCAGTTCTTC. It is translated as CASSLFGVNEQFF.

The chain links TRBV18 to TRBJ2-7; TRBD2 matches at 8 bases. CDR1 and CDR2 from the germline V gene are KGHSH and LQKENI. Trimming took 4 bases from V and 3 from J; bases not matched to a gene: 11. The CDR3 is 16 residues long. For the CDR3, the DNA is TGTGCCAGCTCACTAATGCGGGGGGCCCAGAGCTACGAGCAGTACTTC. This encodes CASSLMRGAQSYEQYF.

V gene TRBV5-1 combines with J gene TRBJ2-3; TRBD1 aligns across 8 bases. CDR1 and CDR2 from the germline V gene are SGHRS and YFSETQ. The CDR3 runs to 14 residues. V gave up 2 bases and J gave up 3 bases; unmatched junction bases: 2. Here the CDR3 DNA reads TGCGCCAGCAGCTTAGACAGGGGAACAGATACGCAGTATTTT. Its translation is CASSLDRGTDTQYF.

This rearrangement joins TRBV7-6 to TRBJ1-5, with a weak D call TRBD1 (6 bases). The germline V and J ends were trimmed by 1 base and 0 bases, with 7 bases remaining between them. The CDR3 consists of 15 residues. CDR1 and CDR2 from the germline V gene are SGHVS and FNYEAQ. The CDR3 protein is CASSLEQGSNQPQHF. The DNA for the CDR3 is TGTGCCAGCAGCTTAGAACAGGGTAGCAATCAGCCCCAGCATTTT.